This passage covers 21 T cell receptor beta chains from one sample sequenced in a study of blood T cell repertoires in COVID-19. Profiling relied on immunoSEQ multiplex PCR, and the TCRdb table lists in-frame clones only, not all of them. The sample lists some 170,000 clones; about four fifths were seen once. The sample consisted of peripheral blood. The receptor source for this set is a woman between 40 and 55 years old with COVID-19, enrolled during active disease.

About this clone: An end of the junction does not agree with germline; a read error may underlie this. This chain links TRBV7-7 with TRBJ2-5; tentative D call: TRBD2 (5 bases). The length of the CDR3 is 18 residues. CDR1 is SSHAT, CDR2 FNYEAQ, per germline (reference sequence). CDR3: CASSLNAVTTSARETQYF. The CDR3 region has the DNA TGTGCTAGCAGCTTGAACGCGGTGACTACATCTGCAAGAGAGACCCAGTACTTC. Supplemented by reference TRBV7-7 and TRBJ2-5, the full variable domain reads GAGVSQSPRYKVTKRGQDVTLRCDPISSHATLYWYQQALGQGPEFLTYFNYEAQPDKSGLPSDRFSAERPEGSISTLTIQRTEQRDSAMYRCASSLNAVTTSARETQYFGPGTRLLVL.

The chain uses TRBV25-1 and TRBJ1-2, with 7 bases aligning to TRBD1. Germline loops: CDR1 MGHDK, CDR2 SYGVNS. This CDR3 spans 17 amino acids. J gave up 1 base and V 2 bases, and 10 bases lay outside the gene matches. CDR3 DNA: TGTGCCAGCAGTGAAAGCGGTACAGGGGCCTTTAACTATGGCTACACCTTC. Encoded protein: CASSESGTGAFNYGYTF.

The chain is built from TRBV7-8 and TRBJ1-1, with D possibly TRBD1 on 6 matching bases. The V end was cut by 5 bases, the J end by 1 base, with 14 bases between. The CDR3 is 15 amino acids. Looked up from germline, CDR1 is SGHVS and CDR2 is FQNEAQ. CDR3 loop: CASSTGGGPNTEAFF. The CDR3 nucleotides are TGTGCCAGCAGCACGGGAGGGGGGCCGAACACTGAAGCTTTCTTT.

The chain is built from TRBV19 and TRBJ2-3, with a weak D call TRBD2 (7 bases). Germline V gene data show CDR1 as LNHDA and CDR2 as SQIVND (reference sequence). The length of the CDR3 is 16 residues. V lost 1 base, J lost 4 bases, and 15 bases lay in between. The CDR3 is CASSIARGLPPDTQYF. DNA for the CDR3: TGTGCCAGTAGTATAGCCAGGGGACTACCTCCAGATACGCAGTATTTT.

The CDR3 nucleotides read TGTGCCAGTAAACCCCCCGGGACAGGGTTAGGTGAAGCTTTCTTT. The encoded protein is CASKPPGTGLGEAFF. V is TRBV19 and J is TRBJ1-1, with 9 bases identical to TRBD1. The CDR3 consists of 15 residues. Germline CDR1 reads LNHDA; CDR2 reads SQIVND (reference sequence). With 7 bases clipped from V and 7 bases from J, the junction kept 13 bases outside the gene matches.

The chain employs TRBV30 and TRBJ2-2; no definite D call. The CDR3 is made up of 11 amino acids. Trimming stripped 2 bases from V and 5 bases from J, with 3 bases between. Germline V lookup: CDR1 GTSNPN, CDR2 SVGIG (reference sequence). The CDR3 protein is CAWSPTGELFF. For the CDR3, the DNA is TGTGCCTGGAGTCCAACCGGGGAGCTGTTTTTT. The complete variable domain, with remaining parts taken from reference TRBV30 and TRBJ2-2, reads SQTIHQWPATLVQPVGSPLSLECTVEGTSNPNLYWYRQAAGRGLQLLFYSVGIGQISSEVPQNLSASRPQDRQFILSSKKLLLSDSGFYLCAWSPTGELFFGEGSRLTVL.

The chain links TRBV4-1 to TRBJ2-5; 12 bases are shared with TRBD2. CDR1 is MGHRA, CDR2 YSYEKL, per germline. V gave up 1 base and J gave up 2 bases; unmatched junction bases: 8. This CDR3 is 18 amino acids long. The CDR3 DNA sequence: TGCGCCAGCAGCCAAGGGCTAGCGGGGGGGCGAGGGCAAGAGACCCAGTACTTC. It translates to CASSQGLAGGRGQETQYF.

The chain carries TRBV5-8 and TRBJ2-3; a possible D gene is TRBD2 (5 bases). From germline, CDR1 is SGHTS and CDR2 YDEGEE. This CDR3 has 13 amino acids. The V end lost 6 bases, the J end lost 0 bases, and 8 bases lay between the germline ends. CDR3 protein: CASKRPSTDTQYF. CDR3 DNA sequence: TGTGCCAGCAAGCGGCCTAGCACAGATACGCAGTATTTT.

The CDR3 protein is CASNYGGIKNIQYF. DNA for the CDR3: TGTGCCAGCAACTACGGGGGAATCAAAAACATTCAGTACTTC. This chain joins TRBV28 and TRBJ2-4; weak D call: TRBD2 (6 bases). Germline lookup yields CDR1 MDHEN and CDR2 SYDVKM. The CDR3 runs to 14 residues. V lost 7 bases to trimming and J lost 3 bases, with 13 bases between them.

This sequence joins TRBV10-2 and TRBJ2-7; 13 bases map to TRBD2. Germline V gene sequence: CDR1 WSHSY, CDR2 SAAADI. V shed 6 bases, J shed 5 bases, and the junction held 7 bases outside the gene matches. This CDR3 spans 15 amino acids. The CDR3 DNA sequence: TGCGCCAGCAGGTCTCACGGGACTAGCGGGGACGAGCAGTACTTC. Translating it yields CASRSHGTSGDEQYF.

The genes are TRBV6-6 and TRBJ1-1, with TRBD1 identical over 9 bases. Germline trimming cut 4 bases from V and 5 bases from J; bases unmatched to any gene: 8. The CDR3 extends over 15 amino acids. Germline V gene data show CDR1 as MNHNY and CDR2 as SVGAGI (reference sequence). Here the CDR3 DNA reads TGTGCCAGCAGTTTGGGACAGGGAGCGGGGACTGAAGCTTTCTTT. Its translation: CASSLGQGAGTEAFF.

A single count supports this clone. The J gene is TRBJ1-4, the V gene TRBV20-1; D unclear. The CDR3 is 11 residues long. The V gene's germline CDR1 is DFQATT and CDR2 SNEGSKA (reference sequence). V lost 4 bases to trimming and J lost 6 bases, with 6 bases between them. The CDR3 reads CSAIRYEKLFF. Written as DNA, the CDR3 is TGCAGTGCTATCCGGTATGAAAAACTGTTTTTT.

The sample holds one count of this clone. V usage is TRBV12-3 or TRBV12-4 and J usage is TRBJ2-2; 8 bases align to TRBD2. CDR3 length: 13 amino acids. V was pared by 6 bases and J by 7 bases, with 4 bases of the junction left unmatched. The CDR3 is CASRTRGGGELFF. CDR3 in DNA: TGTGCCAGCAGAACCCGGGGGGGCGGGGAGCTGTTTTTT.

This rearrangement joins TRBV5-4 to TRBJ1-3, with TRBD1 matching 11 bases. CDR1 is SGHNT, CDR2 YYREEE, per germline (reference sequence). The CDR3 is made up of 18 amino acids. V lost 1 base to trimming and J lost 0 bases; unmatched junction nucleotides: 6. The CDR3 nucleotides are TGTGCCAGCAGCTTGAACCGGGACAGGGGGGTCTCTGGAAACACCATATATTTT. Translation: CASSLNRDRGVSGNTIYF.

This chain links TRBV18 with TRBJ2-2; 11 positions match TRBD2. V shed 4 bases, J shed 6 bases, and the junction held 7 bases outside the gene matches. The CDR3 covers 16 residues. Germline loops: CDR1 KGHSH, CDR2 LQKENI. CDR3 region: CASSLQTGLAAGELFF. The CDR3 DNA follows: TGTGCCAGCTCACTTCAAACGGGACTAGCGGCCGGGGAGCTGTTTTTT.

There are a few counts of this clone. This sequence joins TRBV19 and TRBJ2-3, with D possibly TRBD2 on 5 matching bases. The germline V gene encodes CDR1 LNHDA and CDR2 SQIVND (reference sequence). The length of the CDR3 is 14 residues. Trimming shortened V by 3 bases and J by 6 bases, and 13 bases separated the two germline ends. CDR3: CASSITAARDTQYF. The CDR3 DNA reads TGTGCCAGTAGTATTACAGCGGCACGCGATACGCAGTATTTT. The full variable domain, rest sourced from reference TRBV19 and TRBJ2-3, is DGGITQSPKYLFRKEGQNVTLSCEQNLNHDAMYWYRQDPGQGLRLIYYSQIVNDFQKGDIAEGYSVSREKKESFPLTVTSAQKNPTAFYLCASSITAARDTQYFGPGTRLTVL.

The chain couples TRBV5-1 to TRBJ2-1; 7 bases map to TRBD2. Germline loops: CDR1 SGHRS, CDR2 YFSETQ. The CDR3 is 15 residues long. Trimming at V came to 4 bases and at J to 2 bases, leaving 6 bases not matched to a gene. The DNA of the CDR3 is TGCGCCAGCAGCGAAAGGACTAGTACCTACAATGAGCAGTTCTTC. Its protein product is CASSERTSTYNEQFF.

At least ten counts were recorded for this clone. The CDR3 loop is CASKARVNTEAFF. The CDR3 coding sequence is TGTGCCAGCAAGGCCAGGGTGAACACTGAAGCTTTCTTT. The genes are TRBV5-8 and TRBJ1-1, with D possibly being TRBD1 (5 bases). V was shortened by 6 bases and J by 0 bases, with 9 bases between the two germline ends. The germline gives CDR1 SGHTS, CDR2 YDEGEE. The CDR3 has 13 amino acids. Drawing the rest from reference TRBV5-8 and TRBJ1-1, the complete variable domain is EAGVTQSPTHLIKTRGQQATLRCSPISGHTSVYWYQQALGLGLQFLLWYDEGEERNRGNFPPRFSGRQFPNYSSELNVNALELEDSALYLCASKARVNTEAFFGQGTRLTVV.

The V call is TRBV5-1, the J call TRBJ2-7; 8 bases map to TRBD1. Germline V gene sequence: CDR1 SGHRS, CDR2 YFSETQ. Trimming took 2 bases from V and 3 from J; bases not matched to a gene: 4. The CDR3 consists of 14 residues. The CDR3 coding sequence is TGCGCCAGCAGCTTCACGACAGGGGACTACGAGCAGTACTTC. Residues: CASSFTTGDYEQYF.

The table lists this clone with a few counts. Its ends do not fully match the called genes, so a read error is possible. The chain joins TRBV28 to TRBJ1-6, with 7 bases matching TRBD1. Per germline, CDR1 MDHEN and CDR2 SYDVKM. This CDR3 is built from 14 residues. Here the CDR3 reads CGSRGTVYNSPLHF. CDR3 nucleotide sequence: TGTGGCAGCCGTGGGACAGTCTATAATTCACCCCTCCACTTT.

The CDR3, as DNA: TGTGCCAGCAGCCTCGACTTGGACAGGGCCAACGTCCTGACTTTC. Translation: CASSLDLDRANVLTF. V is TRBV6-6 and J is TRBJ2-6; TRBD1 might be the D (5 bases). Germline values: CDR1 MNHNY, CDR2 SVGAGI (reference sequence). V was trimmed by 6 bases and J by 5 bases, leaving 14 bases between them. The CDR3 loop spans 15 amino acids.